This T cell receptor (beta chain) was observed in a study of T cell responses to AZD1222 COVID-19 vaccine. Looked up from germline, CDR1 is GTSNPN and CDR2 is SVGIG (reference sequence). This CDR3 is built from 14 residues. V shed 2 bases, J shed 3 bases, and the junction held 6 bases outside the gene matches. TCRdb's copy holds only in-frame clones and misses some; the assay was immunoSEQ multiplex PCR. The sample yields 74,000 or so clones, 84% seen once. Source: peripheral blood, taken on day 0 of AZD1222 vaccination. The clonotype comes from an adult in good health. The chain is built from TRBV30 and TRBJ1-2; the match to TRBD1 covers 7 bases. DNA of the CDR3: TGTGCCTGGAGTAAGGAGGGGGCCTACTATGGCTACACCTTC. Translating it yields CAWSKEGAYYGYTF.